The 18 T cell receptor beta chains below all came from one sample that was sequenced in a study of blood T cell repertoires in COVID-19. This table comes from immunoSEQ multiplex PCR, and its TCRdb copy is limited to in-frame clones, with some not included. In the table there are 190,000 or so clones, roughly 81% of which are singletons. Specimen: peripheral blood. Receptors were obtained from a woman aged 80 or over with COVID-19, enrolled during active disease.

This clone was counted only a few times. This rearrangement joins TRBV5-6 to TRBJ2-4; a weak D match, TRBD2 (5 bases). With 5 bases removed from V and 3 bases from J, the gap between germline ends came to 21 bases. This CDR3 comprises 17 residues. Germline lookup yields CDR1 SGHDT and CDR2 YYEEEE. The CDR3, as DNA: TGTGCCAGCAGACCTATATCGGGGTCTGGTGACAAAAACATTCAGTACTTC. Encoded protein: CASRPISGSGDKNIQYF.

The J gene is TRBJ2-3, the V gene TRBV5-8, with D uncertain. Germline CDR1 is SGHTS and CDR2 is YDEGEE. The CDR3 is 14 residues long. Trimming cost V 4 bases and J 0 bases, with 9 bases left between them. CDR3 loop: CASSPLASTDTQYF. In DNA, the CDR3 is TGTGCCAGCAGCCCCCTTGCGAGCACAGATACGCAGTATTTT.

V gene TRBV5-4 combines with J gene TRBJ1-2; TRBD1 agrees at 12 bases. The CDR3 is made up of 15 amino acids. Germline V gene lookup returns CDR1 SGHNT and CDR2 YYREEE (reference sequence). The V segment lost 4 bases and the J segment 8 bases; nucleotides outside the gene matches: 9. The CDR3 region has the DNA TGTGCCAGCAGCGTGCCGGGACAGGGGGCTGGAGGCTACACCTTC. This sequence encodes CASSVPGQGAGGYTF.

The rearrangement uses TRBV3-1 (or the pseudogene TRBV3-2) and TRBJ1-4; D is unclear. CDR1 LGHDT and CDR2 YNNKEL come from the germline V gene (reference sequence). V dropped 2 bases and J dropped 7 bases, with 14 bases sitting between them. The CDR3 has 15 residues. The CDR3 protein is CASSQTPGDGEKLFF. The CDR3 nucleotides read TGTGCCAGCAGCCAAACACCGGGTGACGGTGAAAAACTGTTTTTT.

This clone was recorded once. The CDR3 reads CASSEKGVGRGEQYF. DNA for the CDR3: TGCGCCAGCAGTGAAAAGGGGGTGGGCCGGGGCGAGCAGTACTTC. This chain joins TRBV10-1 and TRBJ2-7, with D possibly being TRBD1 (6 bases). Germline CDR1 is WNHNN and CDR2 is SYGVQD (reference sequence). The V gene lost 3 bases and the J gene lost 6 bases, with 18 bases spanning the gap. CDR3 length equals 15 residues.

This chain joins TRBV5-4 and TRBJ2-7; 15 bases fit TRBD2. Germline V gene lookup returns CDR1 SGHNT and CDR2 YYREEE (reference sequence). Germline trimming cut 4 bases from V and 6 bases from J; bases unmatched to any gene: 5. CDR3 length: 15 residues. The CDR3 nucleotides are TGTGCCAGCAGCCGGACTAGCGGGGGGGCCCTCGAGCAGTACTTC. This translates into CASSRTSGGALEQYF.

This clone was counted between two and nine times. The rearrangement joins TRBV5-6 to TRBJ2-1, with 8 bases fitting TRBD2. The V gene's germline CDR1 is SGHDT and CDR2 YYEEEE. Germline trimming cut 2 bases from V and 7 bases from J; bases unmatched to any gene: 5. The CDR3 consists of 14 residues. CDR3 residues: CASSFWRGANEQFF. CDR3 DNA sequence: TGTGCCAGCAGCTTCTGGCGGGGGGCTAATGAGCAGTTCTTC.

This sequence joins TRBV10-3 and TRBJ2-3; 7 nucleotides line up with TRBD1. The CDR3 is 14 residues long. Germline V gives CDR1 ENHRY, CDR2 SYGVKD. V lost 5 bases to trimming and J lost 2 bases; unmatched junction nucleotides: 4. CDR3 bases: TGTGCCATCAGTAGACAGGGCGTCACAGATACGCAGTATTTT. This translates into CAISRQGVTDTQYF.

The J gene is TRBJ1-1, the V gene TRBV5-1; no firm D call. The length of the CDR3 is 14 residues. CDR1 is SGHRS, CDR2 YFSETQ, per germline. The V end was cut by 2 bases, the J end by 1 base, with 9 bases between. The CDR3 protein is CASSFDTRNTEAFF. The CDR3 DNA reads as TGCGCCAGCAGCTTTGACACTCGGAACACTGAAGCTTTCTTT. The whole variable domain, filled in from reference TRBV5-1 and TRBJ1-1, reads KAGVTQTPRYLIKTRGQQVTLSCSPISGHRSVSWYQQTPGQGLQFLFEYFSETQRNKGNFPGRFSGRQFSNSRSEMNVSTLELGDSALYLCASSFDTRNTEAFFGQGTRLTVV.

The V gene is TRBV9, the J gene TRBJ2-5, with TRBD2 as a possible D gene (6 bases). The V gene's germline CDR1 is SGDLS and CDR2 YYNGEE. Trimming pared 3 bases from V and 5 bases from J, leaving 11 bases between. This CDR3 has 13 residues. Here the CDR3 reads CASSATSTETQYF. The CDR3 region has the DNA TGTGCCAGCAGCGCTACTAGCACGGAGACCCAGTACTTC. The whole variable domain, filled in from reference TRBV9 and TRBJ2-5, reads DSGVTQTPKHLITATGQRVTLRCSPRSGDLSVYWYQQSLDQGLQFLIQYYNGEERAKGNILERFSAQQFPDLHSELNLSSLELGDSALYFCASSATSTETQYFGPGTRLLVL.

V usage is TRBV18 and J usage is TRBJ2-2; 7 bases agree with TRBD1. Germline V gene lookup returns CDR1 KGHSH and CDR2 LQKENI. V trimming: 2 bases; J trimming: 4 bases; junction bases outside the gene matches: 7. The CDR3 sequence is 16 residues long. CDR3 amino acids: CASSPDKGAGTGELFF. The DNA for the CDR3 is TGTGCCAGCTCACCAGATAAGGGGGCAGGCACCGGGGAGCTGTTTTTT. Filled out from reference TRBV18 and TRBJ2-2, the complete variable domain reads NAGVMQNPRHLVRRRGQEARLRCSPMKGHSHVYWYRQLPEEGLKFMVYLQKENIIDESGMPKERFSAEFPKEGPSILRIQQVVRGDSAAYFCASSPDKGAGTGELFFGEGSRLTVL.

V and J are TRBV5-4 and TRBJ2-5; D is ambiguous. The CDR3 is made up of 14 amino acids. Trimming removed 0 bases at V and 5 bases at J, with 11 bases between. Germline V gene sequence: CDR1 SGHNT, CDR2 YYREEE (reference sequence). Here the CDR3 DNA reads TGTGCCAGCAGCTTGGACGGGTTTGGGGAGACCCAGTACTTC. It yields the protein CASSLDGFGETQYF.

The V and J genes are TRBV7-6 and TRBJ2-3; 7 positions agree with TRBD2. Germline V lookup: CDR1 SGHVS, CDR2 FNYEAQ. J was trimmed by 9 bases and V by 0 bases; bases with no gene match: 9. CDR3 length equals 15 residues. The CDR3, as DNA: TGTGCCAGCAGCTTAGCGGGGCTAGCGGACGGGACGCAGTATTTT. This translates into CASSLAGLADGTQYF.

CDR3 sequence (DNA): TGTGCCAGCAGCTCCGCGCCTAACTATGGCTACACCTTC. Translating gives CASSSAPNYGYTF. The J gene is TRBJ1-2, the V gene TRBV7-9; D call uncertain. The CDR3 covers 13 residues. Trimming left V 4 bases short and J 0 bases short, with 6 bases between. The germline V gene has CDR1 SEHNR and CDR2 FQNEAQ (reference sequence).

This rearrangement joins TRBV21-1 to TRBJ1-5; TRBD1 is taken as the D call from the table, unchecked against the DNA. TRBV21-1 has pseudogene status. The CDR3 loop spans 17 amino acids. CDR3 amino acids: CASSKRPTGHGNQPQHF. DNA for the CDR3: TGTGCCAGCAGCAAACGCCCCACAGGACACGGCAATCAGCCCCAGCATTTT.

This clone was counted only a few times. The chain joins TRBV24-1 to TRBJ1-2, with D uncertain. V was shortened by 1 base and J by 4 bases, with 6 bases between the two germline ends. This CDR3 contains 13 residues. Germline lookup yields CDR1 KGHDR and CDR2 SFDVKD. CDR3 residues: CATSDLTSYGYTF. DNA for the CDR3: TGTGCCACCAGTGATTTAACTTCCTATGGCTACACCTTC.

The CDR3 coding sequence is TGTGCCAGCAGCCAAGGAGTTCAGCCCCAGCATTTT. Translating gives CASSQGVQPQHF. The chain links TRBV28 to TRBJ1-5; D call uncertain. There are 12 residues in the CDR3. Trimming removed 6 bases at V and 6 bases at J, with 9 bases between. The V gene's germline CDR1 is MDHEN and CDR2 SYDVKM.

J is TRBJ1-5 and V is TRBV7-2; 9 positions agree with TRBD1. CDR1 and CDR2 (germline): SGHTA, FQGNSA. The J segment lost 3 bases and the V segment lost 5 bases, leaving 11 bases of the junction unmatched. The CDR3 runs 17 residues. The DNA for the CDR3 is TGTGCCAGCAGCGAACGACCACAGGGGGCTCACAATCAGCCCCAGCATTTT. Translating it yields CASSERPQGAHNQPQHF.